The rows below give T cell receptor beta chains drawn from one sample of a study of blood T cell repertoires in COVID-19. TCRdb's copy holds only in-frame clones and misses some; the assay was immunoSEQ multiplex PCR. This repertoire shows more than 200,000 clones, more than 70% found once; its top ten account for less than 3.5%. Sequenced: peripheral blood. The receptors come from a woman in her sixties or seventies with acute or convalescent COVID-19. CDR3s include the opening cysteine and the closing phenylalanine or tryptophan. D genes are given only for firm matches. Expanded clones get a size class; other rows say once, few or many, or leave the size out.

J	size	V	D	DNA	CDR3
TRBJ2-2	many	TRBV19	NA	TGTGCCAGTAGTATAGACCATCAAACCGGGGAGCTGTTTTTT	CASSIDHQTGELFF
TRBJ1-2	NA	TRBV3-1/TRBV3-2	NA	TGTGCCAGCAGCTCGGCCCGGGGGGGCTATGGCTACACCTTC	CASSSARGGYGYTF
TRBJ2-1	NA	TRBV28	NA	TGTGCCAGCAGGCGGACCCACACCGGGAACCTCTACAATGAGCAGTTCTTC	CASRRTHTGNLYNEQFF
TRBJ2-1	NA	TRBV5-6	TRBD1	TGTGCCAGCAGCTTGTCAGGCAGGGGGCTTTACAATGAGCAGTTCTTC	CASSLSGRGLYNEQFF
TRBJ2-6	NA	TRBV28	TRBD1	TGTGCCAGCAGACGGGACAGGAAAAAGTCTGGGGCCAACGTCCTGACTTTC	CASRRDRKKSGANVLTF
TRBJ1-4	NA	TRBV14	NA	TGTGCCAGCAGCCGCCAGGGTTCACGAGAAAAACTGTTTTTT	CASSRQGSREKLFF
TRBJ2-7	NA	TRBV11-2	TRBD1	TGTGCCAGCAGCTTAAAATTCGACAGGGGGCTCTACGAGCAGTACTTC	CASSLKFDRGLYEQYF
TRBJ2-1	once	TRBV10-1	TRBD2	TGCGCCAGCAGTGACTGGAGTAGCGGGGTCAATGAGCAGTTCTTC	CASSDWSSGVNEQFF
TRBJ1-6	NA	TRBV5-1	NA	TGCGCCAGCAGCTTGGCCGTAAGCCGGGGGACACCCCTCCACTTT	CASSLAVSRGTPLHF
TRBJ2-5	NA	TRBV5-4	TRBD2	TGTGCCAGCAGCTTAGGTTTAGCGGGGGGGCGAGGGACCCAGTACTTC	CASSLGLAGGRGTQYF
TRBJ1-1	once	TRBV5-1	NA	TGCGCCAGCAGGCGGGGGGCGGGCGGCACTGAAGCTTTCTTT	CASRRGAGGTEAFF
TRBJ2-5	NA	TRBV6-1	TRBD1	TGTGCCAGCAGTGAAAATGGGGGACAGCGTCGACGGACCCAGTACTTC	CASSENGGQRRRTQYF
TRBJ2-7	NA	TRBV6-5	NA	TGTGCCAGCAGCCGGACACCTCGTTGGGAGCAGTACTTC	CASSRTPRWEQYF
TRBJ1-2	NA	TRBV27	NA	TGTGCCAGCAGTTTGGGGGGGGGTGGCTACACCTTC	CASSLGGGGYTF
TRBJ1-6	NA	TRBV13	TRBD1	TGTGCCAGCAGCTTCGTCCAGGGGGGCGGTTCACCCCTCCACTTT	CASSFVQGGGSPLHF
TRBJ2-4	NA	TRBV30	NA	TGTGCCTGGAGTGTAATATCAGGGCAAGGCATTCAGTACTTC	CAWSVISGQGIQYF
TRBJ2-7	NA	TRBV12-5	TRBD2	TGTGCTAGTGGTTTGGTGGTGGGGAGGCCTACTAGCGGGGTTTCTTCCTACGAGCAGTACTTC	CASGLVVGRPTSGVSSYEQYF
TRBJ2-1	NA	TRBV28	TRBD2	TGTGCCAGCAGCCCCGCCGGGGGGAGGGAGGGCCAATTGTTCTTC	CASSPAGGREGQLFF
TRBJ1-4	NA	TRBV5-1	NA	TGCGCCAGCAGCTCCGGGGTACCTAATGAAAAACTGTTTTTT	CASSSGVPNEKLFF
TRBJ1-2	NA	TRBV7-2	TRBD1	TGTGCCAGCGAACCCGGGACAGCAGTCTATGGCTACACCTTC	CASEPGTAVYGYTF
TRBJ2-3	NA	TRBV6-2/TRBV6-3	NA	TGTGCCAGCAGCATTGACTTACTGAGGACAGATACGCAGTATTTT	CASSIDLLRTDTQYF
TRBJ2-2	NA	TRBV10-1	TRBD1	TGCGCCAGCAGCGGGACAGGGAACACCGGGGAGCTGTTTTTT	CASSGTGNTGELFF
TRBJ2-7	NA	TRBV10-3	NA	TGTGCCATCAGTGGGAACAGGGTTGGCCTATACGAGCAGTACTTC	CAISGNRVGLYEQYF
TRBJ2-7	NA	TRBV7-2	NA	TGTGCCAGCAGCTTAGTGCGGAACGAGCAGTACTTC	CASSLVRNEQYF
TRBJ2-4	NA	TRBV3-1/TRBV3-2	NA	TGTGCCAGCAGCCAAGGCACGGGGTCCGCCAAAAACATTCAGTACTTC	CASSQGTGSAKNIQYF
TRBJ1-4	NA	TRBV28	NA	TGTGCCAGCAGTCCTAGACCGGGCGGTGGTCGGGGTGAAAAACTGTTTTTT	CASSPRPGGGRGEKLFF
TRBJ2-1	NA	TRBV4-2	TRBD2	TGTGCCAGCAGCCAAGTGGGACTAGCGGGAGCCCGCAATGAGCAGTTCTTC	CASSQVGLAGARNEQFF
TRBJ1-4	NA	TRBV7-2	NA	TGTGCCAGCAGCCCGGCCGGGGGGCGGAATAATGAAAAACTGTTTTTT	CASSPAGGRNNEKLFF
TRBJ1-2	NA	TRBV6-5	NA	TGTGCCAGCATTCCTAACAGGGTTGCCTATGGCTACACCTTC	CASIPNRVAYGYTF
TRBJ1-1	NA	TRBV19	TRBD1	TGTGCCAGTAGTTCCCGACAGGGGAGGACTGAAGCTTTCTTT	CASSSRQGRTEAFF
TRBJ1-1	NA	TRBV6-1	NA	TGTGCCAGCAGTGAAAGGGGTAGTCCTTCGGGCACTGAAGCTTTCTTT	CASSERGSPSGTEAFF
TRBJ1-1	NA	TRBV14	NA	TGTGCCAGCAGCTTCCGGGTCTGGAGCGGGGCTTTCTTT	CASSFRVWSGAFF
TRBJ1-3	NA	TRBV30	NA	TGTGCCTGGGGGAAATCAGGATCTGGAAACACCATATATTTT	CAWGKSGSGNTIYF
TRBJ2-1	NA	TRBV7-9	NA	TGTGCCAGCAGGGAGAACAATGAGCAGTTCTTC	CASRENNEQFF
TRBJ1-1	NA	TRBV28	TRBD1	TGTGCCAGCAGTCGATCGACAGGGGCATTTACTGAAGCTTTCTTT	CASSRSTGAFTEAFF
TRBJ2-3	NA	TRBV6-2/TRBV6-3	NA	TGTGCCAGCAGTTATCTCTCAGCGCAGTATTTT	CASSYLSAQYF
TRBJ1-1	NA	TRBV30	NA	TGTGCTTTCCGCCCCACAGACAGAAACACTGAAGCTTTCTTT	CAFRPTDRNTEAFF
TRBJ2-5	NA	TRBV27	TRBD1	TGTGCCAGCCGAGGCAAGGGGGCTGGGGAGACCCAGTACTTC	CASRGKGAGETQYF
TRBJ2-5	few	TRBV5-4	TRBD1	TGTGCCAGCAGCACCCGGGACAGGGCCCACCAAGAGACCCAGTACTTC	CASSTRDRAHQETQYF
TRBJ2-1	NA	TRBV19	NA	TGTGCCAGTAGTACCGACACAGGGTACAATGAGCAGTTCTTC	CASSTDTGYNEQFF
TRBJ2-2	NA	TRBV30	TRBD1	TGTGCCTGGAGTCAGGAGGGACAGGTGAACACCGGGGAGCTGTTTTTT	CAWSQEGQVNTGELFF
TRBJ1-2	NA	TRBV7-8	NA	TGTGCCAGCAGCTTTTCCTCACTGAGCTTCGGCTACACCTTC	CASSFSSLSFGYTF
TRBJ1-2	NA	TRBV9	NA	TGTGCCAGCAGCCTCCTTAACTATGGCTACACCTTC	CASSLLNYGYTF
TRBJ2-3	NA	TRBV6-2/TRBV6-3	TRBD2	TGTGCCAGCAGTTTGTTAGCGGGAAGGGCCCCAGATACGCAGTATTTT	CASSLLAGRAPDTQYF
TRBJ2-7	NA	TRBV5-1	NA	TGCGCCAGCAGCTACGAGGGCTACGAGCAGTACTTC	CASSYEGYEQYF
TRBJ1-6	NA	TRBV2	NA	TGTGCCAGCATCCAGGGGAGGGGGAAAAATTCACCCCTCCACTTT	CASIQGRGKNSPLHF
TRBJ1-1	NA	TRBV19	NA	TGTGCCAGTAGTACTTACAGGGCTGGTGAAGCTTTCTTT	CASSTYRAGEAFF
TRBJ1-2	NA	TRBV12-3/TRBV12-4	TRBD1	TGTGCCAGCCTTCCCCGGACAGGGGGCGGCTACACCTTC	CASLPRTGGGYTF
TRBJ2-4	NA	TRBV9	NA	TGTGCCAGCAGTGCCTCTAACAGGGACCCCACCTACTTC	CASSASNRDPTYF
TRBJ2-6	NA	TRBV7-6	NA	TGTGCCAGCAGCTCCCTCTTGGCAGGGGCTGGGGCCAACGTCCTGACTTTC	CASSSLLAGAGANVLTF
TRBJ2-3	NA	TRBV5-6	NA	TGTGCCAGCAGCTTGTACAATACGCAGTATTTT	CASSLYNTQYF
TRBJ1-6	NA	TRBV11-2	NA	TGTGCCAGCAGCTTTAGGGGCCCAGGAAGTACACCCCTCCACTTT	CASSFRGPGSTPLHF
TRBJ2-3	NA	TRBV9	NA	TGTGCCAGCAGCGCCGGTTTGCGCACAGATACGCAGTATTTT	CASSAGLRTDTQYF
TRBJ2-7	NA	TRBV30	NA	TGTGCCTGGAGTTATGGACAGACCTACGAGCAGTACTTC	CAWSYGQTYEQYF
TRBJ1-2	NA	TRBV19	TRBD1	TGTGCCAGTAGTACGGACAGGTATGGCTACACCTTC	CASSTDRYGYTF
TRBJ1-2	NA	TRBV27	NA	TGTGCCAGCAGTGAGGCATCTTACTATGGCTACACCTTC	CASSEASYYGYTF